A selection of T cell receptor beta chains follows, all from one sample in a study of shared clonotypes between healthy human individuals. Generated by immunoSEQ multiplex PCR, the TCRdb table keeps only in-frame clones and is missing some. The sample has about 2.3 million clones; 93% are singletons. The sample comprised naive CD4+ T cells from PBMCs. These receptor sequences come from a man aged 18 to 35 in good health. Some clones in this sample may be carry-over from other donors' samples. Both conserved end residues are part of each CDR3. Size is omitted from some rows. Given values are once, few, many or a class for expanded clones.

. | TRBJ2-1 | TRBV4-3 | CASSQFAPSGPRQFF
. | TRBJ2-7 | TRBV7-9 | CASSFPGQEQYF
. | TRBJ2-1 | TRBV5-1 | CASRVEIASNEQFF
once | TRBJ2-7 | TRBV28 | CASSLPRGSYEQYF
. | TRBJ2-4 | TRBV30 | CAWARTGGNIQYF
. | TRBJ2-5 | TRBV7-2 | CASSPSSKETQYF
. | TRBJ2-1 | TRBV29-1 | CSVGRREHYNEQFF
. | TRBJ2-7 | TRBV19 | CASSIHLAGAYEQYF
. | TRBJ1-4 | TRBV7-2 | CASSSSATNEKLFF
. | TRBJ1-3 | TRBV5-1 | CASSLEAVGNTIYF
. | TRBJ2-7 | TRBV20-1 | CSATRRYEQYF
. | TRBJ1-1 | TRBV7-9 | CASRPQGADTEAFF
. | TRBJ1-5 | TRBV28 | CASSTPGTDNQPQHF
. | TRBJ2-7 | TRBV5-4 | CASSLGQGAAYEQYF
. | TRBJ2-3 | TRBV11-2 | CASSLVLGTDTQYF
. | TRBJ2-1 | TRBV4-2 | CASSQDRYLSEDDEQFF
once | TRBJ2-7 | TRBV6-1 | CASRLAGGPHEQYF
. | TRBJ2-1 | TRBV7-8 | CASSARSRLARYNEQFF
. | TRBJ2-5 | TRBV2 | CASGPLQRSQETQYF
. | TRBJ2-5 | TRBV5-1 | CASSLFGVGGQETQYF
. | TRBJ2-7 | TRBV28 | CGTATSYEQYF
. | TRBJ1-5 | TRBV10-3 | CAIRDSGNQPQHF
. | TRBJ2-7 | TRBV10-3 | CAISEGIHEQYF
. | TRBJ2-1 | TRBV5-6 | CASSLGTEQFF
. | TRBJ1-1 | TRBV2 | CASSGAQGGTEAFF
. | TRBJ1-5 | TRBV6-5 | CASSSTGKYRQPQHF
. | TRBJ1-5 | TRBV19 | CASSIDLFQISNQPQHF
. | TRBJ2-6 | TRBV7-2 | CASSGRTGSTGANVLTF
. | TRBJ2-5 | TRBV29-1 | CSVGGSFGETQYF
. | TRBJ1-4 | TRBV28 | CASSFSGATNEKLFF
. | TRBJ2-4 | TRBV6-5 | CASSYSQGRRNIQYF
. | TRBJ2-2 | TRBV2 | CASSAVKGGELFF
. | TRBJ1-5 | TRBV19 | CASSKGRGFNQPQHF
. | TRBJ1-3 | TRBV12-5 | CASPRSGNTIYF
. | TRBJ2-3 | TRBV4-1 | CASSQARDRVLTTDTQYF
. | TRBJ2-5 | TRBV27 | CASSLGPGYGTQYF
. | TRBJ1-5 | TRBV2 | CASSELSINQPQHF
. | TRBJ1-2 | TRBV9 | CASSVLGQGANSHTF
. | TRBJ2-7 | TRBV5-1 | CASSLVPGPYEQYF
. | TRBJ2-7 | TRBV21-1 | CASSTRGQGDDEQYF
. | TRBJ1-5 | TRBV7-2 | CASSLAGQPQHF
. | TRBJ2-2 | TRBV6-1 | CAEAAGGAGELFF
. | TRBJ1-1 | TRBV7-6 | CASSPGQLNTEAFF
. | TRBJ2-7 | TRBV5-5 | CASSRGDRVYEQYF
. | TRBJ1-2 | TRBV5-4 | CASSHLSFGRLRRYGYTF
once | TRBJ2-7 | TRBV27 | CASSLSSFIGQAYF
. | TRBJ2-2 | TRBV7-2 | CASRLTGAGTGELFF
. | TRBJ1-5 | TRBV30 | CAWSVRRNQPQHF
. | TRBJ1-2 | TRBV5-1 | CASSLDTSRYGYTF
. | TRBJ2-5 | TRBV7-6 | CASSLLSQETQYF
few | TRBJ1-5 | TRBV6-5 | CASSYSRRGQPQHF
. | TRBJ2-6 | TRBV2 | CASSRMRTGSSGANVLTF
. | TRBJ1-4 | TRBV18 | CASSRIQGGDEKLFF
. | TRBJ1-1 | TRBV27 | CASSPQSARNTEAFF
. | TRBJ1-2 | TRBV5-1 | CASSLTGDNYGYTF